Following are 16 T cell receptor beta chains from one sample sequenced in a study of blood T cell repertoires in COVID-19. The repertoire was sequenced with immunoSEQ multiplex PCR; TCRdb's copy has only in-frame clones and lacks some. The repertoire holds about 80,000 clones, approximately 80% seen once, with 15% to 17% in the top ten. Sequencing was performed on peripheral blood. These receptors were taken from an elderly woman with acute or convalescent COVID-19.

The chain combines TRBV12-3 or TRBV12-4 with TRBJ2-5; D remains ambiguous. The CDR3 length is 12 residues. The V end lost 2 bases, the J end lost 5 bases, and 6 bases lay between the germline ends. CDR3 sequence (DNA): TGTGCCAGCAGTTTAACCGGGGAGACCCAGTACTTC. It yields the protein CASSLTGETQYF.

The CDR3 DNA follows: TGTGCCAGCAGCTTATTCGGGGTAACTAACTATGGCTACACCTTC. Translated, it gives CASSLFGVTNYGYTF. The rearrangement joins TRBV5-6 to TRBJ1-2; no clear D gene. This CDR3 has 15 amino acids. Germline CDR1 SGHDT, CDR2 YYEEEE. Deletions cut 2 bases from V and 0 bases from J, with 11 bases between.

This clone was detected once. This chain links TRBV6-2 or TRBV6-3 with TRBJ1-2; no clear D gene. CDR3 size: 12 residues. CDR1 is MNHEY, CDR2 SVGEGT, per germline. V dropped 5 bases and J dropped 12 bases, with 16 bases sitting between them. The CDR3 sequence is CASSQRPGWDTF. CDR3 bases: TGTGCCAGCAGTCAACGACCGGGTTGGGACACCTTC.

The gene calls are TRBV11-3 and TRBJ2-1; TRBD1 aligns across 7 bases. The CDR3 loop spans 16 amino acids. The V segment lost 0 bases and the J segment 2 bases; nucleotides outside the gene matches: 4. CDR1 is SGHNT and CDR2 is YENEEA in the germline V gene. This CDR3 reads CASSLEDRVTYNEQFF. CDR3 in DNA: TGTGCCAGCAGCTTAGAAGACAGGGTGACCTACAATGAGCAGTTCTTC.

This clone appeared once. The rearrangement joins TRBV7-2 to TRBJ1-2; maybe TRBD1 (6 bases). The CDR3 spans 15 residues. Germline CDR1 SGHTA, CDR2 FQGNSA. V was trimmed by 4 bases and J by 4 bases, leaving 16 bases between them. The CDR3 here is CASSSRGGGGYGYTF. The CDR3 nucleotides are TGTGCCAGCAGCTCGCGAGGGGGGGGCGGCTATGGCTACACCTTC.

The chain links TRBV19 to TRBJ2-3; perhaps TRBD2 as D (5 bases). The V end was cut by 6 bases, the J end by 1 base, with 5 bases between. The germline gives CDR1 LNHDA, CDR2 SQIVND (reference sequence). The CDR3 length is 12 residues. CDR3 in amino acids: CASRRGTDTQYF. CDR3 DNA sequence: TGTGCCAGTAGGAGGGGCACAGATACGCAGTATTTT.

The chain combines TRBV5-6 with TRBJ2-2; D is ambiguous. This CDR3 region has 14 residues. V was trimmed by 1 base and J by 6 bases, leaving 10 bases between them. Germline values: CDR1 SGHDT, CDR2 YYEEEE. CDR3 sequence reads: CASSLNPAAGELFF. DNA of the CDR3: TGTGCCAGCAGCTTGAATCCGGCGGCCGGGGAGCTGTTTTTT.

This CDR3 reads CASSVSLAATQYF. The CDR3, as DNA: TGTGCCAGCAGTGTGTCGCTAGCGGCGACCCAGTACTTC. This chain connects TRBV2 to TRBJ2-5, with 7 bases aligning to TRBD2. The CDR3 length is 13 residues. In germline, CDR1 is SNHLY, CDR2 FYNNEI. V lost 4 bases and J lost 7; bases outside the gene matches: 6.

V gene TRBV6-1 combines with J gene TRBJ1-5, with no clear D. V dropped 2 bases and J dropped 4 bases, with 6 bases sitting between them. CDR1 and CDR2 from the germline V gene are MNHNS and SASEGT. This CDR3 has 13 amino acids. CDR3 loop: CASSEPLNQPQHF. DNA of the CDR3: TGTGCCAGCAGTGAACCCCTTAATCAGCCCCAGCATTTT.

This clone came up a few times. The J gene is TRBJ1-2, the V gene TRBV28; TRBD1 aligns across 11 bases. The trim removed 5 bases at V and 2 bases at J, leaving 7 bases unmatched. This CDR3 has 16 amino acids. Germline V gene data show CDR1 as MDHEN and CDR2 as SYDVKM. This CDR3 reads CASSLTGTGGNYGYTF. The CDR3 region has the DNA TGTGCCAGCAGTCTCACCGGGACAGGGGGGAACTATGGCTACACCTTC.

V usage is TRBV4-3 and J usage is TRBJ2-2; TRBD2 aligns across 13 bases. This CDR3 spans 17 amino acids. Germline CDR1 is LGHNA and CDR2 is YSLEER. The V segment lost 0 bases and the J segment 6 bases; nucleotides outside the gene matches: 4. Here the CDR3 DNA reads TGCGCCAGCAGCCAAGATACTAGCGGGGGGGTCTCCGGGGAGCTGTTTTTT. Protein sequence: CASSQDTSGGVSGELFF.

The chain couples TRBV6-6 to TRBJ1-5; D is perhaps TRBD1 (5 bases). CDR3 length equals 13 residues. Germline lookup yields CDR1 MNHNY and CDR2 SVGAGI (reference sequence). V was cut by 7 bases and J by 2 bases, with 9 bases left in between. The CDR3 sequence: CASTREGNQPQHF. The CDR3 DNA sequence: TGTGCCAGCACCAGGGAAGGCAATCAGCCCCAGCATTTT.

The V gene is TRBV19, the J gene TRBJ1-1, with 10 bases matching TRBD1. Germline loops: CDR1 LNHDA, CDR2 SQIVND (reference sequence). The CDR3 is 16 amino acids. Trimming took 6 bases from V and 4 from J; bases not matched to a gene: 11. CDR3 loop: CASRLARDRGSTEAFF. In nucleotides, the CDR3 is TGTGCCAGTAGATTAGCCCGGGACAGGGGCTCCACTGAAGCTTTCTTT. The complete variable domain, with remaining parts taken from reference TRBV19 and TRBJ1-1, reads DGGITQSPKYLFRKEGQNVTLSCEQNLNHDAMYWYRQDPGQGLRLIYYSQIVNDFQKGDIAEGYSVSREKKESFPLTVTSAQKNPTAFYLCASRLARDRGSTEAFFGQGTRLTVV.

This clone has only a few counts. The J gene is TRBJ2-4, the V gene TRBV14; the match to TRBD2 covers 9 bases. V lost 0 bases, J lost 2 bases, and 5 bases stayed unmatched. In germline, CDR1 is SGHDN, CDR2 FVKESK. CDR3 size: 17 residues. The DNA for the CDR3 is TGTGCCAGCAGCCAAGATTCCCTAGCGGGGACCAAAAACATTCAGTACTTC. Protein product: CASSQDSLAGTKNIQYF.

V gene TRBV5-6 combines with J gene TRBJ1-5; D perhaps matches TRBD1 (5 bases). Germline loops: CDR1 SGHDT, CDR2 YYEEEE. The CDR3 length is 15 residues. Trimming shortened V by 4 bases and J by 6 bases, and 17 bases separated the two germline ends. The CDR3 loop reads CASSLNQGRLQPQHF. For the CDR3, the DNA is TGTGCCAGCAGCCTGAATCAGGGTCGCCTTCAGCCCCAGCATTTT.

The chain uses TRBV6-5 and TRBJ1-4, with D maybe TRBD1 (6 bases). This CDR3 is built from 15 residues. Germline V gene sequence: CDR1 MNHEY, CDR2 SVGAGI. V dropped 2 bases and J dropped 4 bases, with 11 bases sitting between them. The CDR3 reads CASSYGQGYNEKLFF. The CDR3 DNA is TGTGCCAGCAGTTACGGTCAGGGGTATAATGAAAAACTGTTTTTT.